Below are 12 T cell receptor beta chains sequenced from a single sample in a study of blood T cell repertoires in COVID-19. Repertoires were generated with immunoSEQ multiplex PCR, while TCRdb's copy carries only in-frame clones and drops some. This table holds around 270,000 clones, 80% to 90% found once. Sequences were obtained from PBMCs or T cells enriched from blood (not recorded which). The origin of the receptors is a woman between 35 and 50 years old who had been exposed to COVID-19.

With respect to this clone: Germline is not matched at one junction end, which may reflect a read error. The chain is built from TRBV5-1 and TRBJ2-3, with TRBD2 matching 7 bases. The germline gives CDR1 SGHRS, CDR2 YFSETQ. The CDR3 is 17 amino acids. CDR3 bases: TGTGCCAGCAGCTTGGTTGGTAGCGGGTTGAGCACAGATACGCAGTATTTT. Protein sequence: CASSLVGSGLSTDTQYF.

V gene TRBV7-2 combines with J gene TRBJ2-1; TRBD1 might be the D (6 bases). The ends were cut back, 5 bases at V and 0 bases at J, with 11 bases in the middle. The CDR3 is made up of 15 amino acids. Looked up from germline, CDR1 is SGHTA and CDR2 is FQGNSA. The chain's CDR3 is CASSEQGSSYNEQFF. CDR3 DNA: TGTGCCAGCAGCGAACAGGGTTCCTCCTACAATGAGCAGTTCTTC.

The chain carries TRBV6-4 and TRBJ2-2, with no clear D. The germline gives CDR1 MRHNA, CDR2 SNTAGT. V lost 2 bases to trimming and J lost 7 bases, with 11 bases between them. This CDR3 region has 14 residues. CDR3 DNA sequence: TGTGCCAGCAGTGACCTCCATTCGGGCGGGGAGCTGTTTTTT. It codes for CASSDLHSGGELFF.

J is TRBJ1-2 and V is TRBV19, with unresolved D. The CDR3 runs 15 residues. Germline V lookup: CDR1 LNHDA, CDR2 SQIVND (reference sequence). Trimming removed 3 bases at V and 7 bases at J, with 18 bases between. The CDR3 bases are TGTGCCAGTAGTATTTTTACAGAAGTAACCTCTGGCTACACCTTC. It is translated as CASSIFTEVTSGYTF.

The chain joins TRBV9 to TRBJ2-3; 8 nucleotides match TRBD2. CDR3 length: 15 amino acids. Losses at the gene ends were 3 bases for V and 0 bases for J; bases not matched to a gene: 3. Germline V gene lookup returns CDR1 SGDLS and CDR2 YYNGEE. In nucleotides, the CDR3 is TGTGCCAGCAGCGCGCGACTAGCGAGCACAGATACGCAGTATTTT. Protein: CASSARLASTDTQYF.

The chain has TRBV19 and TRBJ1-3; tentative D call: TRBD1 (5 bases). Germline V gene sequence: CDR1 LNHDA, CDR2 SQIVND (reference sequence). The V gene lost 10 bases and the J gene lost 5 bases, with 15 bases spanning the gap. This CDR3 is 13 amino acids long. CDR3 sequence reads: CATRTWGRNTIYF. The CDR3 nucleotides are TGTGCCACTCGGACCTGGGGCAGAAACACCATATATTTT.

V gene TRBV6-6 combines with J gene TRBJ1-6; D is ambiguous. The CDR3 contains 14 residues. Germline CDR1 reads MNHNY; CDR2 reads SVGAGI (reference sequence). V was clipped by 0 bases and J by 4 bases, with 4 bases between them. The CDR3 region has the DNA TGTGCCAGCAGTTACTCTCCTTATAATTCACCCCTCCACTTT. The encoded protein is CASSYSPYNSPLHF.

The V and J genes are TRBV6-6 and TRBJ1-1; D not certain. The CDR3 has 14 amino acids. V lost 3 bases, J lost 0 bases, and 8 bases lay in between. Looked up from germline, CDR1 is MNHNY and CDR2 is SVGAGI (reference sequence). The CDR3 region has the DNA TGTGCCAGCAGTTATTTACAAGTGAACACTGAAGCTTTCTTT. Encoded protein: CASSYLQVNTEAFF.

The chain links TRBV2 to TRBJ2-2; TRBD1 matches 10 bases. The trim removed 4 bases at V and 5 bases at J, leaving 4 bases unmatched. This CDR3 is built from 15 residues. CDR1 and CDR2 (germline): SNHLY, FYNNEI. The CDR3 reads CASSGGDRGTGELFF. The CDR3 DNA follows: TGTGCCAGCAGTGGGGGGGACAGGGGAACCGGGGAGCTGTTTTTT.

The chain recombines TRBV18 with TRBJ2-1; D is ambiguous. Germline V gene data show CDR1 as KGHSH and CDR2 as LQKENI. The CDR3 runs to 16 residues. Trimming shortened V by 2 bases and J by 0 bases, and 11 bases separated the two germline ends. CDR3 in amino acids: CASSPEERTSYNEQFF. CDR3 DNA: TGTGCCAGCTCACCAGAGGAGCGTACCTCCTACAATGAGCAGTTCTTC.

The rearrangement links TRBV2 to TRBJ1-6, with D possibly matching TRBD1 (6 bases). This CDR3 contains 15 residues. CDR1 and CDR2 (germline): SNHLY, FYNNEI. V dropped 8 bases and J dropped 5 bases, with 16 bases sitting between them. The CDR3 nucleotides are TGTGCCAGCGGGGACACCGGGAACAATAATTCACCCCTCCACTTT. Translating it yields CASGDTGNNNSPLHF.

V is TRBV12-3 or TRBV12-4 and J is TRBJ1-2; TRBD1 matches at 7 bases. The length of the CDR3 is 13 residues. The trim removed 6 bases at V and 2 bases at J, leaving 3 bases unmatched. CDR3 amino acids: CASRGQANYGYTF. The CDR3 DNA reads TGTGCCAGCAGAGGACAGGCGAACTATGGCTACACCTTC.